Following are 5 T cell receptor beta chains from one sample sequenced in a study of blood T cell repertoires in COVID-19. TCRdb's copy holds only in-frame clones and misses some; the assay was immunoSEQ multiplex PCR. The table lists 200,000 to 250,000 clones, approximately 85% of them singletons. Sample: PBMCs or T cells enriched from blood (not recorded which). The receptors derive from a woman aged 45-60 years who had recovered from COVID-19.

Worth noting for this clone: In the same sample, other DNA sequences code for this CDR3. This chain connects TRBV6-5 to TRBJ1-5; 8 bases map to TRBD1. Germline V gives CDR1 MNHEY, CDR2 SVGAGI. CDR3 size: 14 residues. Trimming removed 6 bases from V and 2 bases from J; junction bases left unmatched: 3. CDR3 DNA sequence: TGTGCCAGCAGCAGGGGGCATGGCAATCAGCCCCAGCATTTT. It yields the protein CASSRGHGNQPQHF.

This chain joins TRBV4-2 and TRBJ1-2, with D unresolved. Trimming left V 0 bases short and J 2 bases short, with 10 bases between. CDR3 size: 15 residues. Germline-derived CDR1 and CDR2 are LGHNA and YNFKEQ. Written as DNA, the CDR3 is TGTGCCAGCAGCCAAGATAAGAACACCAACTATGGCTACACCTTC. This translates into CASSQDKNTNYGYTF.

The chain recombines TRBV18 with TRBJ1-2; the D gene is possibly TRBD1 (6 bases). The CDR3 sequence is 16 residues long. CDR1 and CDR2 (germline): KGHSH, LQKENI. Between the trimmed V and J ends, which lost 2 bases and 0 bases, there was a span of 13 bases. CDR3 protein: CASSPAGQSANYGYTF. The DNA of the CDR3 is TGTGCCAGCTCACCAGCCGGACAGAGCGCTAACTATGGCTACACCTTC. The full variable domain, in which reference TRBV18 and TRBJ1-2 provide the parts outside the CDR3, is NAGVMQNPRHLVRRRGQEARLRCSPMKGHSHVYWYRQLPEEGLKFMVYLQKENIIDESGMPKERFSAEFPKEGPSILRIQQVVRGDSAAYFCASSPAGQSANYGYTFGSGTRLTVV.

J is TRBJ2-2 and V is TRBV5-5, with 15 bases lining up with TRBD2. With V trimmed by 3 bases and J by 5 bases, 5 bases remained unmatched. The CDR3 spans 17 residues. The V gene's germline CDR1 is SGHKS and CDR2 YYEKEE (reference sequence). CDR3 in DNA: TGTGCCAGCAGCTCTGGACTAGCGGGGGGGCCAACCGGGGAGCTGTTTTTT. It yields the protein CASSSGLAGGPTGELFF.

The rearrangement joins TRBV6-1 to TRBJ1-1; a possible D gene is TRBD1 (5 bases). Germline loops: CDR1 MNHNS, CDR2 SASEGT. V dropped 3 bases and J dropped 3 bases, with 11 bases sitting between them. CDR3 length equals 14 residues. CDR3 nucleotide sequence: TGTGCCAGCAGTGAGGCAGGGTGGGACACTGAAGCTTTCTTT. This translates into CASSEAGWDTEAFF.